Below are 17 T cell receptor beta chains sequenced from a single sample in a study of tumor and adjacent non-tumor tissue in lung cancer listed by TCRdb under 2018. Receptor libraries were prepared by multiplex PCR. Sequenced on an Illumina HiSeq 2500. TCRbeta libraries were built by three rounds of nested PCR using primers (Table S4), following protocols modified from ARM-PCR. TCRdb reprocessed the public reads (quality trimming at Q25 with fastp, clone calling with MiXCR) and kept in-frame beta chains. Rows are unified per CDR3 protein, each entry keeping the most common DNA and genes. The sample yields around 74,000 distinct CDR3 sequences; approximately 68% were counted once. The top ten hold around 12% of the sample. Bulk unsorted tissue served as the source for RNA extraction, and RNA quality was assessed using a NanoDrop ND-1000 and an Agilent 2100. The material sequenced was lung tumor tissue. These receptors all come from a woman in her 70s with non-small cell lung cancer.

Of note for this clonotype: A much larger clone is a single base away; this may be a read error. The chain links TRBV11-1 to TRBJ2-1, with D possibly matching TRBD1 (6 bases). Germline V CDR1 and CDR2: SGHAT, FQDESV (reference sequence). CDR3 length equals 14 residues. The CDR3 loop is CASRLERTDNEQFF. Written as DNA, the CDR3 is TGTGCCAGCAGATTAGAACGGACAGACAATGAGCAGTTCTTC. The variable domain in full, completed from reference TRBV11-1 and TRBJ2-1, reads EAEVAQSPRYKITEKSQAVAFWCDPISGHATLYWYRQILGQGPELLVQFQDESVVDDSQLPKDRFSAERLKGVDSTLKIQPAELGDSAMYLCASRLERTDNEQFFGPGTRLTVL.

This clonotype has a handful of counts. This chain uses TRBV6-5 with TRBJ1-5, with D perhaps TRBD1 (5 bases). The CDR3 contains 15 residues. V shed 0 bases and J shed 1 base, with 7 bases lying between them. The germline CDR1 and CDR2 sequences are MNHEY and SVGAGI. In DNA, the CDR3 is TGTGCCAGCAGTTACTCGACAGAGAGCAATCAGCCCCAGCATTTT. Translating it yields CASSYSTESNQPQHF.

Details on this clonotype: At one end, the junction sequence differs from germline, possibly due to a read error. The V call is TRBV29-1, the J call TRBJ2-5, with 11 bases lining up with TRBD2. Germline CDR1 reads SQVTM; CDR2 reads ANQGSEA. This CDR3 has 13 residues. In nucleotides, the CDR3 is TGCAGTATTCGACTAGCGGGAACAGAGACTCAGTACTTC. Translation: CSIRLAGTETQYF. The full variable domain, in which reference TRBV29-1 and TRBJ2-5 provide the parts outside the CDR3, is SAVISQKPSRDICQRGTSLTIQCQVDSQVTMMFWYRQQPGQSLTLIATANQGSEATYESGFVIDKFPISRPNLTFSTLTVSNMSPEDSSIYLCSIRLAGTETQYFGPGTRLLVL.

In regard to this clonotype: In this CDR3 the conserved last residue, phenylalanine or tryptophan, is missing, so a read error is likely. The V and J genes are TRBV6-1 and TRBJ1-1; maybe TRBD1 (6 bases). Germline CDR1 and CDR2: MNHNS and SASEGT. V was clipped by 6 bases and J by 1 base, with 24 bases between them. This CDR3 comprises 18 residues. The CDR3 is CASSILKLTGIGNTEAFL. CDR3 bases: TGTGCCAGCAGCATCTTAAAACTCACAGGGATAGGGAACACTGAAGCTTTCCTT.

The chain joins TRBV11-2 to TRBJ2-3; D perhaps matches TRBD1 (5 bases). With the DNA end fitting TRBJ1-5 better, the J assignment may be wrong. The CDR3 runs to 16 residues. Germline loops: CDR1 SGHAT, CDR2 FQNNGV. CDR3 in DNA: TGTGCCAGCAGCCCTGGGACTAGCGGCAACACAGATACGCAGCATTTT. Its protein product is CASSPGTSGNTDTQHF.

Turning to this clonotype: One junction end does not reproduce the germline sequence, and a read error may be involved. The chain combines TRBV12-3 or TRBV12-4 with TRBJ1-3; D remains unclear. The CDR3 is made up of 14 amino acids. The CDR3 reads CTSSLEVFGITIYF. CDR3 in DNA: TGTACCAGCAGTTTAGAGGTGTTCGGAATCACCATATATTTT.

As regards this clonotype: A read error is possible here, since a much larger clone lies one base away. The V and J genes are TRBV28 and TRBJ1-5; possibly TRBD1 for D (6 bases). The CDR3 length is 14 residues. Per the germline V gene, CDR1 is MDHEN and CDR2 is SYDVKM. In nucleotides, the CDR3 is TGTGCCAGCGGGGTCGGCGGGGGCAATCAGTCCCAGCATTTT. This codes for CASGVGGGNQSQHF.

The chain is built from TRBV29-1 and TRBJ1-2, with D possibly being TRBD1 (5 bases). The ends were cut back, 4 bases at V and 8 bases at J, with 17 bases in the middle. CDR1 is SQVTM and CDR2 is ANQGSEA in the germline V gene. This CDR3 has 13 amino acids. The CDR3 DNA reads as TGCAGCGTTGTGGACCTAGCGTGGGGCGGCTACACCTTC. Its protein is CSVVDLAWGGYTF.

Many counts were recorded for this clonotype. The gene calls are TRBV20-1 and TRBJ2-7; D perhaps matches TRBD1 (6 bases). Per the germline V gene, CDR1 is DFQATT and CDR2 is SNEGSKA (reference sequence). This CDR3 has 11 amino acids. Trimming removed 7 bases at V and 6 bases at J, with 13 bases between. CDR3 residues: CSVRRQAEQYF. CDR3 nucleotides: TGCAGTGTCAGGAGACAGGCCGAGCAGTACTTC.

There are a few counts of this clonotype. An end of the junction does not agree with germline; a read error may underlie this. The V and J genes are TRBV20-1 and TRBJ1-2; D uncertain. Looked up from germline, CDR1 is DFQATT and CDR2 is SNEGSKA (reference sequence). The CDR3 totals 15 residues. Here the CDR3 DNA reads TGCAGTGCTTATACAACAGAACTAAATAACAATGGCTACACCTTC. Translating it yields CSAYTTELNNNGYTF.

In regard to this clonotype: It may be a read error: a sequence one base away is much more abundant. This rearrangement joins TRBV28 to TRBJ1-2; 8 nucleotides match TRBD1. The CDR3 is 13 residues long. After removal of 7 bases from V and 5 bases from J, the junction contained 6 bases not matched to a gene. Germline assignment: CDR1 MDHEN and CDR2 SYDVKM. This CDR3 reads CASNSGQGYGYTF. The CDR3 region has the DNA TGTGCCAGCAATTCTGGACAGGGTTATGGCTACACCTTC.

Regarding this clonotype: The CDR3 does not end in the conserved phenylalanine or tryptophan, so this is likely a read error. This chain joins TRBV5-6 and TRBJ2-7; D uncertain. The length of the CDR3 is 13 residues. Germline CDR1 is SGHDT and CDR2 is YYEEEE. The V end was cut by 4 bases, the J end by 7 bases, with 15 bases between. The CDR3 here is CASSPVGSKEQYL. The CDR3 bases are TGTGCCAGCAGCCCTGTCGGGTCTAAAGAGCAGTACCTC.

V usage is TRBV11-3 and J usage is TRBJ2-1; 10 bases line up with TRBD2. The CDR3 is made up of 15 amino acids. Looked up from germline, CDR1 is SGHNT and CDR2 is YENEEA. With V trimmed by 9 bases and J by 3 bases, 8 bases remained unmatched. CDR3 loop: CASGLASGSYNEQFF. DNA of the CDR3: TGTGCCAGTGGCTTGGCTAGCGGGAGCTACAATGAGCAGTTCTTC.

The CDR3 DNA follows: TGTGCCAGCAGCCCTGAACAGGGTTGGAATGAGCAGTACTTC. Translating it yields CASSPEQGWNEQYF. The chain recombines TRBV28 with TRBJ2-7; D possibly corresponds to TRBD1 (6 bases). V lost 6 bases and J lost 7, with 19 bases in between. The CDR3 extends over 14 amino acids. CDR1 is MDHEN, CDR2 SYDVKM, per germline.

This clonotype was picked up a small number of times. J is TRBJ1-1 and V is TRBV28, with TRBD1 as a possible D gene (6 bases). With 4 bases removed from V and 10 bases from J, the gap between germline ends came to 16 bases. CDR1 and CDR2 (germline): MDHEN, SYDVKM. The CDR3 has 13 residues. In DNA form, the CDR3 reads TGTGCCAGCAGTTCGCCGCAGGGGTGCCTAGCTTTCTTT. Its translation: CASSSPQGCLAFF.

A few counts support this clonotype. The junction departs from germline at one end; a sequencing error may be responsible. Written as DNA, the CDR3 is TGCGCCAGTAGCTTGGGACAGGGGAAGGGGCTCAGCTCCTATAATTCAGCCCTCCACTTT. Translating it yields CASSLGQGKGLSSYNSALHF. V and J are TRBV5-1 and TRBJ1-6; 10 bases are shared with TRBD1. This CDR3 is 20 amino acids long. Germline CDR1 is SGHRS and CDR2 is YFSETQ.

Note on this clonotype: At one of its ends the junction is not consistent with the germline gene, which may arise from a read error. V gene TRBV29-1 combines with J gene TRBJ2-5, with 12 nucleotides matching TRBD2. The CDR3 runs 16 residues. CDR1 and CDR2 from the germline V gene are SQVTM and ANQGSEA. The CDR3 protein is CSVEQLAGGLQETQCF. DNA of the CDR3: TGCAGCGTTGAACAGCTAGCGGGAGGGCTCCAAGAGACCCAGTGTTTC. Looking up the rest from reference TRBV29-1 and TRBJ2-5 gives the full variable domain: SAVISQKPSRDICQRGTSLTIQCQVDSQVTMMFWYRQQPGQSLTLIATANQGSEATYESGFVIDKFPISRPNLTFSTLTVSNMSPEDSSIYLCSVEQLAGGLQETQCFGPGTRLLVL.